This is a list of T cell receptor beta chains from one sample in a study of T cell responses to AZD1222 COVID-19 vaccine. Repertoires were generated with immunoSEQ multiplex PCR, while TCRdb's copy carries only in-frame clones and drops some. The table has about 130,000 clones, 90% seen once. The sample in question was peripheral blood, obtained on day 0 of MenACWY control vaccination. The receptors were gathered from an adult in good health. CDR3s include the opening cysteine and the closing phenylalanine or tryptophan. A D gene is named only where the DNA matches it firmly. For some rows the clone size is stated as once, few or many, or as a class when expanded; others skip it.

j_call v_call d_call clone_size cdr3_nt cdr3_aa
TRBJ2-1 TRBV3-1/TRBV3-2 - - TGTGCCAGCAGCGAGGGAGGGGGCTGGAATGAGCAGTTCTTC CASSEGGGWNEQFF
TRBJ2-1 TRBV10-3 - - TGTGCCATCAGTGAAGGGGAGAGGGGGGGGAATGAGCAGTTCTTC CAISEGERGGNEQFF
TRBJ1-2 TRBV24-1 - once TGTGCCACCAGTGGCGGAGGCGTTCATGGCTACACCTTC CATSGGGVHGYTF
TRBJ1-2 TRBV4-3 - few TGCGCCAGCAGCCAACAGGTTAACTATGGCTACACCTTC CASSQQVNYGYTF
TRBJ2-3 TRBV5-6 TRBD2 - TGTGCCAGCAGCTTACCGGGACTAGGAACAGATACGCAGTATTTT CASSLPGLGTDTQYF
TRBJ1-3 TRBV7-8 - - TGTGCCAGCAGCTTAGTTTCGGACTGGGCTGGAGGAAACACCATATATTTT CASSLVSDWAGGNTIYF
TRBJ2-1 TRBV7-7 - once TGTGCCAGCCCAACGGATGGGCAGTTCTTC CASPTDGQFF
TRBJ2-5 TRBV28 TRBD1 - TGTGCCAGCAGTTGGGCCAGGCCCAGACAGGGGGGCGAGACCCAGTACTTC CASSWARPRQGGETQYF
TRBJ2-5 TRBV7-8 TRBD2 - TGTGCCAGCAGCGGATCCCTAGCGGGGGGGCGAGAGACCCAGTACTTC CASSGSLAGGRETQYF
TRBJ2-7 TRBV6-6 TRBD1 - TGTGCCAGCTCTGCTACGGGACAGGGGTTTAACGAGCAGTACTTC CASSATGQGFNEQYF
TRBJ1-1 TRBV29-1 TRBD1 - TGCAGCGTTGAAGAGACAGGGGGCGGCACTGAAGCTTTCTTT CSVEETGGGTEAFF
TRBJ2-7 TRBV7-7 TRBD1 - TGTGCCAGCAGCCTAGGGTCGGGACAGATGTACGAGCAGTACTTC CASSLGSGQMYEQYF
TRBJ2-5 TRBV4-2 TRBD2 - TGTGCCAGCAGCCAAGATCTAGCGGGGGGGATAAAACAAGAGACCCAGTACTTC CASSQDLAGGIKQETQYF
TRBJ2-1 TRBV6-6 - few TGTGCCAGCACCACACCAGGTTCCTACAATGAGCAGTTCTTC CASTTPGSYNEQFF
TRBJ2-2 TRBV4-2 TRBD2 once TGTGCCAGCAGCCCATACACTAGCGGGAGACCCGGGGAGCTGTTTTTT CASSPYTSGRPGELFF
TRBJ1-2 TRBV19 - - TGTGCCAGTAACCAGAGAGGGTTCTATGGCTACACCTTC CASNQRGFYGYTF
TRBJ1-2 TRBV12-3/TRBV12-4 - - TGTGCCAGCAGCCTCTCAGGGATAGGTGGCTACACCTTC CASSLSGIGGYTF
TRBJ1-5 TRBV6-5 TRBD1 - TGTGCCAGCGGGGCCGGGACAGTAAGCAATCAGCCCCAGCATTTT CASGAGTVSNQPQHF
TRBJ1-6 TRBV6-5 - - TGTGCCAGCGGCTCCGGGACGAAAAATTCACCCCTCCACTTT CASGSGTKNSPLHF
TRBJ2-6 TRBV7-3 - - TGTGCCAGCAGCTTAATACGGAGAAGATCTGGGGCCAACGTCCTGACTTTC CASSLIRRRSGANVLTF
TRBJ2-2 TRBV5-1 TRBD2 - TGCGCCAGCAGCACCGGGACTAGCGGGACCGGGGAGCTGTTTTTT CASSTGTSGTGELFF
TRBJ2-3 TRBV6-1 TRBD2 - TGTGCCAGCAGTGAACCGGGAGGACTAGCGACAGATACGCAGTATTTT CASSEPGGLATDTQYF
TRBJ1-6 TRBV28 - - TGTGCCAGCCTACACAGCACTGAGAGCTCCTATAATTCACCCCTCCACTTT CASLHSTESSYNSPLHF
TRBJ2-1 TRBV10-3 TRBD1 - TGTGCCATCAGCCGTGATAGACAGGGTCCCTACAATGAGCAGTTCTTC CAISRDRQGPYNEQFF
TRBJ2-5 TRBV10-2 - - TGCGCCAGCAAGGAGTTGGGCCAGGAGACCCAGTACTTC CASKELGQETQYF
TRBJ2-5 TRBV2 TRBD1 - TGTGCCAGCAGCAGGGGGCTATCAGAGACCCAGTACTTC CASSRGLSETQYF
TRBJ1-2 TRBV4-3 - - TGCGCCAGCAGCCAAGTCGGTGCGGGGGATGGCTACACCTTC CASSQVGAGDGYTF
TRBJ1-2 TRBV27 - - TGTGCCAGCAGTTTCCTGGGCAGGGGAGATGGCTACACCTTC CASSFLGRGDGYTF
TRBJ1-2 TRBV15 TRBD1 - TGTGCCACCAGCAGGGAAAGACAGGGTAATGGCTACACCTTC CATSRERQGNGYTF
TRBJ2-5 TRBV11-3 - - TGTGCCAGCAGCCAAGGTGACAATTCCCCACAAGAGACCCAGTACTTC CASSQGDNSPQETQYF
TRBJ2-3 TRBV5-1 - - TGCGCCAGCAGCTTAGGACAGTTGTCGTTCACAGATACGCAGTATTTT CASSLGQLSFTDTQYF